This passage covers 12 T cell receptor beta chains from one sample sequenced in a study of Tregs in tolerant kidney transplant recipients. Libraries were prepared by immunoSEQ multiplex PCR; TCRdb keeps only in-frame clonotypes and omits some of them. The table records under 95,000 clones, 80% to 95% of them present only once. Here the sequenced sample was Tregs from blood, taken before the transplant. These receptors came from a human donor who received a combined kidney and bone marrow transplant.

The chain links TRBV11-1 to TRBJ2-1; no clear D. CDR1 is SGHAT and CDR2 is FQDESV in the germline V gene (reference sequence). This CDR3 spans 12 amino acids. Trimming took 3 bases from V and 4 from J, leaving 4 bases between them. For the CDR3, the DNA is TGTGCCAGCAGCTTCAAATACAATGAGCAGTTCTTC. Amino acid sequence: CASSFKYNEQFF.

This chain uses TRBV6-6 with TRBJ1-1; D might be TRBD1 (5 bases). Between the trimmed V and J ends, which lost 5 bases and 3 bases, there was a span of 7 bases. There are 12 residues in the CDR3. Germline values: CDR1 MNHNY, CDR2 SVGAGI (reference sequence). DNA for the CDR3: TGTGCCAGCAGTGGGGGGGACACTGAAGCTTTCTTT. Translation gives CASSGGDTEAFF.

The gene calls are TRBV5-1 and TRBJ1-1; D might be TRBD1 (6 bases). There are 14 residues in the CDR3. Germline loops: CDR1 SGHRS, CDR2 YFSETQ. V lost 4 bases to trimming and J lost 1 base, with 11 bases between them. The CDR3 loop is CASSVIQGNTEAFF. The CDR3, as DNA: TGCGCCAGCAGCGTTATACAGGGGAACACTGAAGCTTTCTTT. The full variable domain, its missing parts supplied by reference TRBV5-1 and TRBJ1-1, is KAGVTQTPRYLIKTRGQQVTLSCSPISGHRSVSWYQQTPGQGLQFLFEYFSETQRNKGNFPGRFSGRQFSNSRSEMNVSTLELGDSALYLCASSVIQGNTEAFFGQGTRLTVV.

This chain connects TRBV6-1 to TRBJ2-5, with 7 bases lining up with TRBD1. Judging by the DNA end, TRBJ2-7 fits better; the J call may be wrong. This CDR3 is 16 amino acids long. Germline V gene sequence: CDR1 MNHNS, CDR2 SASEGT. The CDR3 DNA reads as TGTGCCAGCAGTGAAGGGGTGCCAGGGGGTGGTTACGAGCAGTACTTC. This sequence encodes CASSEGVPGGGYEQYF.

The rearrangement links TRBV9 to TRBJ2-7; the match to TRBD2 covers 10 bases. The trim removed 0 bases at V and 5 bases at J, leaving 8 bases unmatched. Germline lookup yields CDR1 SGDLS and CDR2 YYNGEE. There are 16 residues in the CDR3. In DNA, the CDR3 is TGTGCCAGCAGCGTAGGAACCCTAGCGGGAGTGAACGAGCAGTACTTC. Amino acid sequence: CASSVGTLAGVNEQYF.

The chain links TRBV27 to TRBJ2-7; TRBD2 aligns across 11 bases. Unmatched junction bases numbered 8, after V lost 0 bases and J lost 4 bases. The germline gives CDR1 MNHEY, CDR2 SMNVEV (reference sequence). This CDR3 has 17 residues. CDR3 nucleotide sequence: TGTGCCAGCAGTTTATCGATGAGACTAGCGGGGCCGTACGAGCAGTACTTC. The encoded protein is CASSLSMRLAGPYEQYF.

Points on this clone: The sample has other DNA sequences that encode this CDR3 too. V and J are TRBV7-7 and TRBJ2-5; 7 positions agree with TRBD1. CDR1 SSHAT and CDR2 FNYEAQ come from the germline V gene (reference sequence). V lost 3 bases and J lost 2; bases outside the gene matches: 0. This CDR3 contains 13 residues. CDR3 coding DNA: TGTGCCAGCAGCTTGGACAGGCAAGAGACCCAGTACTTC. Protein product: CASSLDRQETQYF. The whole variable domain, filled in from reference TRBV7-7 and TRBJ2-5, reads GAGVSQSPRYKVTKRGQDVTLRCDPISSHATLYWYQQALGQGPEFLTYFNYEAQPDKSGLPSDRFSAERPEGSISTLTIQRTEQRDSAMYRCASSLDRQETQYFGPGTRLLVL.

Comments on this clone: One end of the junction fails to match germline, which may point to a read error. The DNA for the CDR3 is TGTGCCAGCTCACCACTGGGGTTGGGCACTGAAGTTTTCTTT. This encodes CASSPLGLGTEVFF. The chain uses TRBV18 and TRBJ1-1, with no clear D. Germline-derived CDR1 and CDR2 are KGHSH and LQKENI. This CDR3 has 14 amino acids.

This sequence joins TRBV28 and TRBJ1-2; TRBD1 aligns across 11 bases. V shed 2 bases and J 7 bases; nucleotides not matched to a gene: 9. The germline V gene encodes CDR1 MDHEN and CDR2 SYDVKM. CDR3 length equals 16 residues. CDR3 amino acids: CASSLGDRGLLGGYTF. The DNA for the CDR3 is TGTGCCAGCAGTTTAGGGGACAGGGGGTTATTAGGTGGCTACACCTTC.

On this clone: One end of the junction varies from germline; a read error may be responsible. J is TRBJ2-7 and V is TRBV28; unclear D gene. The CDR3 contains 12 residues. The germline V gene encodes CDR1 MDHEN and CDR2 SYDVKM. CDR3 DNA: TGTGCCAGCAGTTTATTAGTTACCCCGGACGTCTTC. It yields the protein CASSLLVTPDVF.

The chain is built from TRBV20-1 and TRBJ2-4; D is unresolved. Trimming took off 4 bases at V and 13 bases at J, with 14 bases between the two ends. Germline V gene sequence: CDR1 DFQATT, CDR2 SNEGSKA (reference sequence). This CDR3 is built from 11 residues. In DNA form, the CDR3 reads TGCAGTGCTAAACCCTTAGGCGTACAGTACTTC. Encoded protein: CSAKPLGVQYF.

The chain combines TRBV11-2 with TRBJ2-2; possibly TRBD2 for D (6 bases). Trimming cost V 1 base and J 0 bases, with 6 bases left between them. This CDR3 is built from 15 residues. CDR1 and CDR2 from the germline V gene are SGHAT and FQNNGV. CDR3 DNA: TGTGCCAGCAGCTTAGGACTAGCGAACACCGGGGAGCTGTTTTTT. Translated: CASSLGLANTGELFF.